This TCR beta chain was sequenced in a study of regulatory T cells in long-lasting Graves disease. Study-level background: It was over 5 years of antithyroid drugs, with positive TSH receptor antibodies, that meant persistent Graves' disease.

The CDR3 sequence is 17 residues long. Germline V CDR1 and CDR2: MNHNS, SASEGT. Points from the study as a whole: The TCR repertoire of persistent Graves' patients was less diverse than that of newly diagnosed ones. Comparison showed that persistent patients shared more public clonotypes (around 3,000) than new patients (approximately 930).

Both iRepertoire HTBI primers and Arm-PCR of CDR3 regions were used to build the TCR beta libraries. TCRdb recomputed calls from the multiplex PCR reads with MiXCR, one row per CDR3 protein. The top ten hold about 13% of the sample, which has 350,000 to 500,000 distinct CDR3 sequences, approximately 22% seen once. Sample time point: persistent/refractory GD, antithyroid drugs over 5 years with positive TRAb. TCR sequences were obtained from RNA taken from PBMCs. EDTA tubes were used for drawing around 9 milliliters of peripheral blood. About this clonotype: The target antigen is unknown. An end of the junction does not agree with germline; a read error may underlie this.

This specimen was peripheral blood mononuclear cells (PBMCs), taken when the disease was refractory, from a patient treated with antithyroid drugs. The V call is TRBV6-1, the J call TRBJ2-7; D might be TRBD2 (5 bases). This TCR derives from a female donor with Graves disease. Written as DNA, the CDR3 is TGCGCCAGCAGCCCAACTCCCGACGGACTGCCAACCTACGAGCAGTACTTC. Residues: CASSPTPDGLPTYEQYF.